This is a list of T cell receptor beta chains from one sample in a study of esophageal squamous cell carcinoma under preoperative chemotherapy. TCRdb independently ran MiXCR on the PCR reads; one entry per CDR3 protein. The sample consists of tens of thousands of distinct CDR3 sequences, approximately 50% of them appearing once. Sampling was carried out from a patient given preoperative chemotherapy. These receptors all come from a human donor with esophageal squamous cell carcinoma. The donor label of this sample is uncertain. CDR3s include the opening cysteine and the closing phenylalanine or tryptophan. A D gene is named only where the DNA matches it firmly. Rows may omit the clone size; those that give it use once, few, many or a size class.

d_call	v_call	clone_size	j_call	cdr3_aa	cdr3_nt
.	TRBV27	many	TRBJ2-1	CASSLGGSYNEQFF	TGTGCCAGCAGTTTAGGTGGCTCCTACAATGAGCAGTTCTTC
.	TRBV7-6	.	TRBJ2-5	CAGGRWGPDPETQYF	TGTGCCGGGGGCCGGTGGGGCCCTGACCCAGAGACGCAGTACTTC
.	TRBV12-3/TRBV12-4	many	TRBJ1-4	CASSLKGGEKLFF	TGTGCCAGCAGTTTGAAGGGGGGTGAAAAACTGTTTTTT
.	TRBV11-3	.	TRBJ2-4	CASSRSGVTDGTQYF	TGTGCCAGCAGCCGAAGTGGGGTTACAGACGGCACCCAGTACTTC
.	TRBV7-2	.	TRBJ2-3	CASSLDGALTDTQYF	TGTGCCAGCAGCTTAGATGGGGCGCTCACAGATACGCAGTATTTT
.	TRBV6-1	.	TRBJ2-7	CASSERGRAGQLFPPEQYF	TGTGCCAGCAGTGAAAGGGGACGAGCGGGACAGTTATTCCCCCCTGAGCAGTACTTC
TRBD1	TRBV6-1	many	TRBJ2-6	CASSEWDRGQGGANVLTF	TGTGCCAGCAGTGAATGGGACAGGGGGCAGGGAGGGGCCAACGTCCTGACTTTC
TRBD2	TRBV5-4	.	TRBJ2-1	CASSSRTSDYNEQFF	TGTGCCAGCAGCTCACGGACTAGCGACTACAATGAGCAGTTCTTC
TRBD2	TRBV7-2	.	TRBJ2-4	CASSSPGGGGGRAKNTQYF	TGTGCCAGCAGCTCACCGGGGGGGGGGGGGGGCCGAGCCAAAAACACCCAGTACTTC
TRBD2	TRBV7-3	many	TRBJ2-7	CASSSEPTSVYEQYF	TGTGCCAGCAGCTCCGAGCCGACTAGCGTCTACGAGCAGTACTTC
TRBD1	TRBV7-3	.	TRBJ2-3	CASAATGASVKDTQYF	TGTGCCAGCGCGGCCACAGGGGCCTCAGTTAAAGATACCCAGTATTTT
TRBD2	TRBV7-2	many	TRBJ2-1	CASSRTSGRPSSYNEQFF	TGTGCCAGCAGCCGTACTAGCGGGAGGCCCAGCTCCTACAATGAGCAGTTCTTC
.	TRBV12-3/TRBV12-4	many	TRBJ2-7	CASTEQGYEQYF	TGTGCCAGCACAGAACAGGGCTACGAGCAGTACTTC
.	TRBV7-3	once	TRBJ2-3	CAGSVGGGTETQYF	.
.	TRBV10-3	many	TRBJ1-3	CAISDMTGLGGNTIYF	TGTGCCATCAGTGATATGACGGGGCTGGGTGGAAACACCATATATTTT
.	TRBV7-3	.	TRBJ2-5	CASRVWGWCDQDTQYF	TGTGCCAGCAGGGTATGGGGGTGGTGTGACCAAGATACCCAGTACTTC
.	TRBV7-8	.	TRBJ2-5	CAGGFGGRDPETQYF	TGTGCCGGGGGGTTCGGGGGGCGGGACCCAGAGACGCAGTACTTC
.	TRBV7-9	few	TRBJ2-2	CASSQSGGTANTDELYF	TGTGCCAGCAGTCAAAGTGGCGGGACAGCGAACACCGATGAGCTGTATTTT
TRBD2	TRBV7-2	medium-sized	TRBJ2-1	CASRPTSGGNEQFF	TGTGCCAGCAGGCCGACTAGCGGGGGGAATGAGCAGTTCTTC
.	TRBV6-1	.	TRBJ2-7	CASRTGQHRGEQYF	TGTGCCAGCAGAACCGGGCAGCACCGGGGCGAGCAGTACTTC
TRBD2	TRBV15	.	TRBJ2-1	CATSRDRTSGRGEQFF	TGTGCCACCAGCAGAGATCGAACTAGCGGGAGGGGTGAGCAGTTCTTC
.	TRBV10-3	.	TRBJ2-3	CAIRPGTVHDTQYF	TGTGCCATCAGACCCGGGACCGTACACGATACGCAGTATTTT
TRBD2	TRBV12-3/TRBV12-4	.	TRBJ2-1	CASSRTSSYEQFF	TGTGCCAGCAGCCGGACTAGCAGCTACGAGCAGTTCTTC
TRBD1	TRBV5-4	few	TRBJ1-1	CASSTGVTNTEAFF	TGTGCCAGCAGCACAGGGGTAACGAACACTGAAGCTTTCTTT
TRBD2	TRBV7-2	once	TRBJ2-3	CPSSVSGGRGTNTQYF	TGTCCCAGCAGCGTATCGGGAGGGAGAGGCACAAATACTCAGTATTTC
.	TRBV7-2	.	TRBJ2-7	CASRPPGLRATNTQYF	TGTGCCAGCCGCCCACCGGGGCTGAGAGCCACAAACACGCAGTACTTC
TRBD2	TRBV19	few	TRBJ2-1	CASKDRRERHEQFF	TGTGCCAGTAAGGACCGGCGGGAGAGGCATGAGCAGTTCTTC
.	TRBV7-3	.	TRBJ2-4	CASSFIPAGRNKEIQYF	TGTGCCAGCAGCTTCATACCGGCGGGACGGAACAAAGAGATCCAGTACTTC
.	TRBV6-5	many	TRBJ1-2	CASSFDSLYGYTF	TGTGCCAGCAGTTTTGACAGCCTCTATGGCTACACCTTC
.	TRBV12-3/TRBV12-4	.	TRBJ2-2	CGIQAESTDKQFF	TGTGGCATCCAGGCTGAGAGCACCGATAAGCAGTTTTTT
.	TRBV7-2	many	TRBJ2-7	CASSLEAVTYEQYF	TGTGCCAGCAGCTTAGAGGCAGTTACCTACGAGCAGTACTTC
TRBD2	TRBV7-9	many	TRBJ2-5	CASSPTTGLAGSHGEQYF	TGTGCCAGCAGCCCAACCACGGGACTAGCGGGATCCCACGGGGAGCAGTACTTC
.	TRBV7-3	.	TRBJ2-5	CASSSILAGRNKNTQYF	TGTGCCAGCAGCTCCATACTCGCGGGCCGGAACAAAAACACTCAGTACTTC